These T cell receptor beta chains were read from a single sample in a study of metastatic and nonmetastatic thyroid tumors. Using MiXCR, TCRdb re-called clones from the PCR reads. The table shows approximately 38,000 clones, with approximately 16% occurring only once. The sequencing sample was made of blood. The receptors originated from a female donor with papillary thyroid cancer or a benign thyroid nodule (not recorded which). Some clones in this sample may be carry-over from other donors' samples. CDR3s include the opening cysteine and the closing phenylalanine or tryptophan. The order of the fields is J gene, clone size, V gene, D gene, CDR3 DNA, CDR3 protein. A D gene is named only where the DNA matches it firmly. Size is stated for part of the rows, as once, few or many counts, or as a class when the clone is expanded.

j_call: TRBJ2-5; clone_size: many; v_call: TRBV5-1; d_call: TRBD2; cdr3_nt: TGCGCCAGCAGCACTAGCGGGATGGGTGAGACCCAGTACTTC; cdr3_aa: CASSTSGMGETQYF
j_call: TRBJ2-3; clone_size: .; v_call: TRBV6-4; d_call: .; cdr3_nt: TGTGCCAGCAGTGATCAGTGGGGTTCAGATACGCAGTATTTT; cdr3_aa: CASSDQWGSDTQYF
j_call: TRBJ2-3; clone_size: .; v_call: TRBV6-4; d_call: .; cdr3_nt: TGTGCCAGCTCCCGAGAAGAGGGAGTCGGGGATACGCAGTATTTT; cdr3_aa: CASSREEGVGDTQYF
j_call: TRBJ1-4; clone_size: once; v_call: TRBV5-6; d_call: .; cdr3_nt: TGTGCTAGCAGCTTGGCCCTCCGGATCAATGAAAAACTGTTTTTT; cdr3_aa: CASSLALRINEKLFF
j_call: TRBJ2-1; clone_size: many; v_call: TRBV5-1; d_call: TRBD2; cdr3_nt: TGCGCCAGCAGCTTGGATAGCGGGGGGGCTAGCTCCTACAATGAGCAGTTCTTC; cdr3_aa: CASSLDSGGASSYNEQFF
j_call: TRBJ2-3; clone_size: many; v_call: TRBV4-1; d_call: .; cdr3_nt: TGCGCCAGCAGCCAAGTGGACGGGAGAGTCGCAGATACGCAGTATTTT; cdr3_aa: CASSQVDGRVADTQYF
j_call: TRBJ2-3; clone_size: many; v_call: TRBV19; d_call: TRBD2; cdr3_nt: TGTGCCAGTAGTCCCCCCCACGGGACTAGCTTTCGTACGCAGTATTTT; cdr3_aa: CASSPPHGTSFRTQYF
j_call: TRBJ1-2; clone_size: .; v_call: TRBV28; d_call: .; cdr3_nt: TGTGCCAGCACCCCAGGGGACGGAGTTAACTATGGCTACACCTTC; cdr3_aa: CASTPGDGVNYGYTF
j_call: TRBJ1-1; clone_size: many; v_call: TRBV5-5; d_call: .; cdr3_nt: TGTGCCAGCAGCTTGGCTCCGGGGGTTCACACTGAAGCTTTCTTT; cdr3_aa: CASSLAPGVHTEAFF
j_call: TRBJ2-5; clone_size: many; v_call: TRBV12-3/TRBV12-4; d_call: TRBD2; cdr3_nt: TGTGCCAGCAGCCCGGAGGGAGGGAGGGAGACCCAGTACTTC; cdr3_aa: CASSPEGGRETQYF
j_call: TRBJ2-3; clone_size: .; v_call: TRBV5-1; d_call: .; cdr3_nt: TGCTCCAGCAGCTTGGCCTGGTCAGATACGCAGTATTTT; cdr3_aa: CSSSLAWSDTQYF
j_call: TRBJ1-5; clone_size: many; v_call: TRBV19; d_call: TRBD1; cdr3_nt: TGTGCCAGTAGTATAGTGGGGACAGGAGCTAATCAGCCCCAGCATTTT; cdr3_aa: CASSIVGTGANQPQHF
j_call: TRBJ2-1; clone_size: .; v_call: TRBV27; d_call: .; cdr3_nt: TGTGCCAGCAGTTCGGGACTGCCTACTGATGAGCAGTTCTTC; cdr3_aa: CASSSGLPTDEQFF
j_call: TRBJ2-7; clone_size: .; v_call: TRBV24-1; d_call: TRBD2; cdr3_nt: TGTGCCACCCGCCCGACTAGCGGGAGTTACGAGCAGTACTTC; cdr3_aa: CATRPTSGSYEQYF
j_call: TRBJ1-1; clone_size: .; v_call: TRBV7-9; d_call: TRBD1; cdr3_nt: TGTGCCAGCAGCTTTTTGGGACAGATGACTGAAGCTTTCTTT; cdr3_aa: CASSFLGQMTEAFF
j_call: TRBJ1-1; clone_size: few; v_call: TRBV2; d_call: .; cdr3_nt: TGTGCCAGCAGCCCTGCAACAGGTTCTGAAGCTTTCTTT; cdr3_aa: CASSPATGSEAFF
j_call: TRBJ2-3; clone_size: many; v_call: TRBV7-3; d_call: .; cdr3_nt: TGTGCCAGCAGCTTACTAGGGAGTGATACAGATACGCAGTATTTT; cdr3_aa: CASSLLGSDTDTQYF
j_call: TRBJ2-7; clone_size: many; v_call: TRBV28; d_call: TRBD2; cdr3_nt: TGTGCCAGCAGTTTAGGGGGAGGGTGGATCTCCTACGAGCAGTACTTC; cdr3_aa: CASSLGGGWISYEQYF
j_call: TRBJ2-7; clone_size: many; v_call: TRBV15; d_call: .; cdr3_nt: TGTGCCACCAGCAGAGATACCCACTACGAGCAGTACTTC; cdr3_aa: CATSRDTHYEQYF
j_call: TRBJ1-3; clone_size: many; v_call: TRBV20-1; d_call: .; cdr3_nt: TGCAGTGCTATTCCTACTAGGCTAAGCTCTGGAAACACCATATATTTT; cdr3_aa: CSAIPTRLSSGNTIYF
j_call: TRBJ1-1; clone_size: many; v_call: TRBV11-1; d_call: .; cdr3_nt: TGTGCCAGCAGCTTAGCAGGGATGAACACTGAAGCTTTCTTT; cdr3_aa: CASSLAGMNTEAFF
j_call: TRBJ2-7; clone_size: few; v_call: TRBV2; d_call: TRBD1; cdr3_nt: TGTGCCAGCAGGCGGACAGGGGGCGCGTACGAGCAGTACTTC; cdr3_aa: CASRRTGGAYEQYF
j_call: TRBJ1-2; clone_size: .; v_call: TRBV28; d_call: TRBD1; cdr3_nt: TGTGCCAGCAGTCTACTAACGCACAGGGGGCGGCTTGGCTACACCTTC; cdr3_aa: CASSLLTHRGRLGYTF
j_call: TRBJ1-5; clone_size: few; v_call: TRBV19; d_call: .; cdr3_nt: TGTGCCAGTAGTACCACTTGGGACATAAATCAGCCCCAGCATTTT; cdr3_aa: CASSTTWDINQPQHF
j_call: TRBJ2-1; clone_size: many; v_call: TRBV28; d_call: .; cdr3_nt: TGTGCCAGCACCCTCCTTTCACAGGGCTTGCCCAATGAGCAGTTCTTC; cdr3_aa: CASTLLSQGLPNEQFF
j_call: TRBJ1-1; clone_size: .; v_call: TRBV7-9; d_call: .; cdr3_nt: TGTGCCAGCAGCGTTCCCGTGACACTGAACACTGAAGCTTTCTTT; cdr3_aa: CASSVPVTLNTEAFF
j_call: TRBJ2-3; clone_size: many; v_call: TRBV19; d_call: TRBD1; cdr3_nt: TGTGCCAGGGAGGACAGGGGCGAGACAGATACGCAGTATTTT; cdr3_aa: CAREDRGETDTQYF
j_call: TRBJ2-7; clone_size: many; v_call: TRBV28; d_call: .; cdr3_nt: TGTGCCAGCAGTCGGGCGGAGGTGAGGTACGAGCAGTACTTC; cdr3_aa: CASSRAEVRYEQYF
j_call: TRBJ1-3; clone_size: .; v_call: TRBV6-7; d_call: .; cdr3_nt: TGTGCCAGCAGTTACAATCCCCCCACACTCGCCATCTCTGCAAACACCATATATTTT; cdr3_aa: CASSYNPPTLAISANTIYF
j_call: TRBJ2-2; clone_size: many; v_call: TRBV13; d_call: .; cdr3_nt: TGTGCCAGCAGCCTTAGGGTACAGACGAACACCGGGGAGCTGTTTTTT; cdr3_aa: CASSLRVQTNTGELFF
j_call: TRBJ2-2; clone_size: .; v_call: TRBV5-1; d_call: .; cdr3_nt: TGCGCCAGCAGCCCCATCTTGGGGTGGAACACCGGGGAGCTGTTTTTT; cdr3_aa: CASSPILGWNTGELFF
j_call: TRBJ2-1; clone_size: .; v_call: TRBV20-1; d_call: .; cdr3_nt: TGCAGTGCTAGCAAAGGGACCGACAATGAGCAGTTCTTC; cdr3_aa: CSASKGTDNEQFF
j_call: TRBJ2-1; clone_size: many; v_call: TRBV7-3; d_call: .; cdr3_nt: TGTGCCAGCAGCTTAGGTCGGACAAACAATTACAATGAGCAGTTCTTC; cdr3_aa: CASSLGRTNNYNEQFF
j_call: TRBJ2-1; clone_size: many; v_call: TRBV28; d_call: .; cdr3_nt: TGTGCCAGCACCCTTTCGGGACACCTTTACAATGAGCAGTTCTTC; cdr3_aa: CASTLSGHLYNEQFF
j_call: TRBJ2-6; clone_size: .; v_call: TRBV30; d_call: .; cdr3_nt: TGTGCCTGGGGGAGAGGGGCTGGGGCCAACGTCCTGACTTTC; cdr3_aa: CAWGRGAGANVLTF
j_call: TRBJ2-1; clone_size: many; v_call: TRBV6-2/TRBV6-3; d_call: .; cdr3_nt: TGTGCCAGCAGCTATACAGAGCAGCCCTACAATGAGCAGTTCTTC; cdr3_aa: CASSYTEQPYNEQFF
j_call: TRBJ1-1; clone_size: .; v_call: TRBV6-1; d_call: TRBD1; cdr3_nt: TGTGCCAGCAGCAGACAGGGGAACACTGAAGCTTTCTTT; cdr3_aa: CASSRQGNTEAFF
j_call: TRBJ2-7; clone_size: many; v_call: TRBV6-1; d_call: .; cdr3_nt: TGTGCCAGCAGTTTACACGGCCTCGAGGCCTCCTACGAGCAGTACTTC; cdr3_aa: CASSLHGLEASYEQYF
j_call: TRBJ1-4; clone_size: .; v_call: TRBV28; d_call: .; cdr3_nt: TGTGCCAGCAATACCAGGGGCAATAATGAAAAACTGTTGTTT; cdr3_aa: CASNTRGNNEKLLF
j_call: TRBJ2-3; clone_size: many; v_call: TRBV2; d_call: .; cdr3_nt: TGTGCCAGCGGGTTATTAGATACGCAGTATTTT; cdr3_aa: CASGLLDTQYF
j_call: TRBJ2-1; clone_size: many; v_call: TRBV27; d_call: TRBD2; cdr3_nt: TGTGCCAGCAGTTCCTCGTTAGCGGGAGGGCCTTACAATGAGCAGTTCTTC; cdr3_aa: CASSSSLAGGPYNEQFF
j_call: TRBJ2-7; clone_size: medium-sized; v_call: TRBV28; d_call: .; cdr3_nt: TGTGCCAGCAGTCGACACGGGACCTACGAGCAGTACTTC; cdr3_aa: CASSRHGTYEQYF
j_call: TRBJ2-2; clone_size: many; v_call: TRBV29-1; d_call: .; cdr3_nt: TGCAGCGTTGAAAAACAGTCGAACACCGGGGAGCTGTTTTTT; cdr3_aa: CSVEKQSNTGELFF
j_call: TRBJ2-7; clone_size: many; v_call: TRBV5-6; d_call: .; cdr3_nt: TGTGCCAGCAGCTTGGGCGACATCTCCTACGAGCAGTACTTC; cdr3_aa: CASSLGDISYEQYF
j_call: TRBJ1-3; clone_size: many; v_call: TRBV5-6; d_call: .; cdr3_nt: TGTGCCAGCAGGGACAGCTTGAAGAACACCATATATTTT; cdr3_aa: CASRDSLKNTIYF
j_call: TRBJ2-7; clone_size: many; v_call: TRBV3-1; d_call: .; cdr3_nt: TGTGCCAGCAGCCCACGGAGCGGCGAGCAGTACTTC; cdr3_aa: CASSPRSGEQYF
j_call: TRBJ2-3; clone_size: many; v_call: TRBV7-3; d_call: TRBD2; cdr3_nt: TGTGCCAGCAGCACGGGACTAGCGGGGGGGAGATTCACAGATACGCAGTATTTT; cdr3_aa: CASSTGLAGGRFTDTQYF
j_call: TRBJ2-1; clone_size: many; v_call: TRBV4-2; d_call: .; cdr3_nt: TGTGCCAGCAGCCAAGGGGCTGACGGAGGCAATGAGCAGTTCTTC; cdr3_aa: CASSQGADGGNEQFF
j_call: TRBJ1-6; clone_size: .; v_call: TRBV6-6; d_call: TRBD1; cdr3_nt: TGTGCCAGCAGTTACACCTACAGGGGAGATAATTCACCCCTCCACTTT; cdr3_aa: CASSYTYRGDNSPLHF
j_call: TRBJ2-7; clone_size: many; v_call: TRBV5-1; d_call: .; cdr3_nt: TGCGCCAGCAGTTCATTCTCCTACGAGCAGTACTTC; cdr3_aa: CASSSFSYEQYF
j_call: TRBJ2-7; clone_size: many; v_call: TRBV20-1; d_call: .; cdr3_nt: TGCAGTGCTAGAATCGGGCTCCCTGGGGTCTACGAGCAGTACTTC; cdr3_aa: CSARIGLPGVYEQYF
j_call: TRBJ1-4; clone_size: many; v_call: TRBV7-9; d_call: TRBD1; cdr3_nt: TGTGCCAGCAGCTTAGTTCAGGGGGCGGCTAATGAAAAACTGTTTTTT; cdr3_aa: CASSLVQGAANEKLFF
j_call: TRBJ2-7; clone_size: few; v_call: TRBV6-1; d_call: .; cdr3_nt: TGTGCCAGCACCTCCTTGGGGGGCTACGAGCAGTACTTC; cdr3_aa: CASTSLGGYEQYF
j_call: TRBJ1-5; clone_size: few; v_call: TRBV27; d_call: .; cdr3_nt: TGTACCAGCGCGTGGGAAGCCCAGCATTTT; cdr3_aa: CTSAWEAQHF
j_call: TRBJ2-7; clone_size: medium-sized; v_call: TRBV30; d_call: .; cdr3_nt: TGTGCCTGGAGTAGTACTACCGGCGAGCAGTACTTC; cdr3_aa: CAWSSTTGEQYF
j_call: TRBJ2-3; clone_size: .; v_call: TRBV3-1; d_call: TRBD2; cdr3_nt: TGTGCCAGCAGCTTAGCGGGTGGTACCACAGATACGCAGTATTTT; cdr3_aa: CASSLAGGTTDTQYF
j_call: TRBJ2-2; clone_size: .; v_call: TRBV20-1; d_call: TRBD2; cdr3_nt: TGCAGTGCTCCAGGGACTAGCGGCTACACCGGGTATCTGTTTTTT; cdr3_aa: CSAPGTSGYTGYLFF
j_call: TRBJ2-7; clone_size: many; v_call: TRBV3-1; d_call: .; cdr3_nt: TGTGCCAGCAGCCACCGAACCCTAGCGCCTACCTACGAGCAGTACTTC; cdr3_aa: CASSHRTLAPTYEQYF
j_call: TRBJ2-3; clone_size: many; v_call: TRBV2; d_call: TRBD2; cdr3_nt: TGTGCCAGCAGTGTAGCGGGGGGCCGGGGAGATACGCAGTATTTT; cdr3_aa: CASSVAGGRGDTQYF
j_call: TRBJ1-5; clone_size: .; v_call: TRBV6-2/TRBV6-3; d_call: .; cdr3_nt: TGTGCCAGCAGTTACGGACAGTATCAGCCCCAGCATTTT; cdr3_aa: CASSYGQYQPQHF